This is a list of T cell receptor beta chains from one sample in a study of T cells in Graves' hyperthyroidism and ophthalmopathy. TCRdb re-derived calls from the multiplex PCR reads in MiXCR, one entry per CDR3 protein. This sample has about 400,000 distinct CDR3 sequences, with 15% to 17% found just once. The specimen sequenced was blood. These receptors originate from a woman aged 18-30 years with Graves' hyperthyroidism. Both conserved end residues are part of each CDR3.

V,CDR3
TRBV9,CASSVVEQGLYGYTF
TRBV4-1,CASSRLLGDREYEQYF
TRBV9,CASSPQRTDTQYF
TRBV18,CASSGTGAPGEQYF
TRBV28,CASSPPTGPQETQYF
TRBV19,CASSIGTGPTEAFF
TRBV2,CASSEGASNQPQHF
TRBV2,CASRTDSYEQYF
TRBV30,CAWSNGNYGYTF
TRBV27,CASSLWGTGGGETQYF
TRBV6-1,CASSPDRKNTEAFF
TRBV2,CASSEVSGNYEQFF
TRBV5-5,CASSLHTLRLQETQYF
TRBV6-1,CASSRGTLAGIQETQYF
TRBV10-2,CASTRSSGRGGDEQFF
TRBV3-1,CASSPISSYNEQFF
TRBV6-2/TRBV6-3,CASRGSDRGWRNQPQHF
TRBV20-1,CSAFGRLGDGQQFF
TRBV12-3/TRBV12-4,CASSLRQFNTYEQYF
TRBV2,CASSQSPGVNQPQHF